These 17 T cell receptor beta chains were all obtained from the same sample, sequenced in a study of identical twins. TCRdb re-called the 5' RACE reads with MiXCR, one entry per CDR3 protein. Of some 330,000 distinct CDR3 sequences listed, roughly 9% are singletons. What was sequenced was naive T cells sorted from blood. Source of these receptors: a woman in her 50s in good health.

J is TRBJ2-4 and V is TRBV20-1; D unclear. The CDR3 spans 13 residues. CDR1 is DFQATT and CDR2 is SNEGSKA in the germline V gene (reference sequence). V lost 1 base to trimming and J lost 9 bases, with 13 bases between them. The CDR3 here is CSARVPAESIQYF. CDR3 nucleotides: TGCAGTGCTAGAGTCCCGGCCGAGAGCATTCAGTACTTC.

This clonotype appeared many times. The rearrangement uses TRBV20-1 and TRBJ2-1; the D is unclear. This CDR3 has 14 amino acids. CDR1 and CDR2 (germline): DFQATT, SNEGSKA (reference sequence). V was shortened by 0 bases and J by 6 bases, with 12 bases between the two germline ends. The CDR3 bases are TGCAGTGCTAGAGATCTACGTCCCCCCAATGAGCAGTTCTTC. It codes for CSARDLRPPNEQFF.

The chain carries TRBV12-3 or TRBV12-4 and TRBJ2-7; 7 bases are shared with TRBD2. V lost 3 bases and J lost 6; bases outside the gene matches: 8. The CDR3 loop spans 14 amino acids. The CDR3 nucleotides are TGTGCCAGCAGTTTTCGAGGGAGGGTGAGCGAGCAGTACGTC. This encodes CASSFRGRVSEQYV.

The chain combines TRBV11-2 with TRBJ2-2, with D perhaps matching TRBD1 (6 bases). The CDR3 sequence is 16 residues long. The V gene's germline CDR1 is SGHAT and CDR2 FQNNGV. Trimming pared 3 bases from V and 0 bases from J, leaving 11 bases between. Here the CDR3 reads CASSFGQTANTGELFF. The CDR3 DNA follows: TGTGCCAGCAGCTTTGGACAGACGGCGAACACCGGGGAGCTGTTTTTT.

The chain recombines TRBV30 with TRBJ1-5; D remains ambiguous. Deletions cut 3 bases from V and 3 bases from J, with 12 bases between. The CDR3 loop spans 14 amino acids. Germline V gene lookup returns CDR1 GTSNPN and CDR2 SVGIG (reference sequence). CDR3 coding DNA: TGTGCCTGGAGCTTCAAGTTAGCCAATCAGCCCCAGCATTTT. This translates into CAWSFKLANQPQHF.

CDR3 coding DNA: TGTGCCACCAGTGACATTGGACTAGCGGAAAGGGAGACCCAGTACTTC. It encodes CATSDIGLAERETQYF. V is TRBV24-1 and J is TRBJ2-5, with 10 bases aligning to TRBD2. Per the germline V gene, CDR1 is KGHDR and CDR2 is SFDVKD. CDR3 size: 16 residues. Trimming at V came to 4 bases and at J to 5 bases, leaving 9 bases not matched to a gene.

A few counts support this clonotype. The rearrangement joins TRBV27 to TRBJ2-1; 11 bases are a match to TRBD2. The CDR3 extends over 21 amino acids. Germline V gene sequence: CDR1 MNHEY, CDR2 SMNVEV (reference sequence). Losses at the gene ends were 5 bases for V and 0 bases for J; bases not matched to a gene: 18. The CDR3, as DNA: TGTGCCAGCAGTACCTCCCGCTCGGGACTAGCGGTGCGGAGCTCCTACAATGAGCAGTTCTTC. This translates into CASSTSRSGLAVRSSYNEQFF.

To note about this clonotype: A much larger clone lies a single base off, so this may be a read error. The rearrangement joins TRBV5-1 to TRBJ1-1; TRBD1 might be the D (6 bases). The CDR3 loop spans 13 amino acids. Germline-derived CDR1 and CDR2 are SGHRS and YFSETQ. This chain's CDR3 is CASSLVRDTDAFF. CDR3 sequence (DNA): TGCGCCAGCAGCTTGGTTAGGGACACTGACGCTTTCTTT.

Only a few counts were recorded for this clonotype. V gene TRBV4-2 combines with J gene TRBJ1-2; no clear D gene. Germline values: CDR1 LGHNA, CDR2 YNFKEQ. V was trimmed by 1 base and J by 2 bases, leaving 14 bases between them. The CDR3 extends over 16 amino acids. Here the CDR3 reads CASSQVNRIGNYGYTF. The CDR3 DNA sequence: TGTGCCAGCAGCCAAGTTAACCGCATAGGGAACTATGGCTACACCTTC.

The J gene is TRBJ2-7, the V gene TRBV5-1, with D hard to call. The germline gives CDR1 SGHRS, CDR2 YFSETQ. The V gene lost 4 bases and the J gene lost 1 base, with 9 bases spanning the gap. There are 13 residues in the CDR3. Here the CDR3 reads CASSTAGSYEQYF. The DNA for the CDR3 is TGCGCCAGCAGCACCGCAGGATCCTACGAGCAGTACTTC.

Notes on this clonotype: Given a much more abundant clone one base away, this may be a read error. The rearrangement uses TRBV3-1 and TRBJ2-1; D perhaps matches TRBD1 (5 bases). Trimming took off 1 base at V and 3 bases at J, with 13 bases between the two ends. The CDR3 totals 16 residues. Germline V lookup: CDR1 LGHDT, CDR2 YNNKEL (reference sequence). CDR3 DNA sequence: TGTGCCAGCAGCCAAGGGATCGGACATTACTACAATGAGCAGTTCTTC. Translation gives CASSQGIGHYYNEQFF.

The chain carries TRBV29-1 and TRBJ2-1; a possible D gene is TRBD2 (6 bases). There are 10 residues in the CDR3. Germline CDR1 and CDR2: SQVTM and ANQGSEA. The CDR3 is CSGGNNEQFF. CDR3 nucleotides: TGCAGTGGGGGGAACAATGAGCAGTTCTTC.

This rearrangement joins TRBV13 to TRBJ1-1, with unresolved D. Germline lookup yields CDR1 PRHDT and CDR2 FYEKMQ (reference sequence). This CDR3 is built from 14 residues. Trimming shortened V by 5 bases and J by 0 bases, and 10 bases separated the two germline ends. CDR3 sequence reads: CASSLQSVNTEAFF. CDR3 bases: TGTGCCAGCAGCCTCCAGTCAGTGAACACTGAAGCTTTCTTT.

At least ten counts were recorded for this clonotype. The V gene is TRBV19, the J gene TRBJ1-1, with D perhaps TRBD1 (6 bases). V gave up 10 bases and J gave up 2 bases, with 11 bases separating them. Germline V CDR1 and CDR2: LNHDA, SQIVND (reference sequence). The CDR3 consists of 12 residues. The CDR3 DNA is TGTGCCATACGGACAGCCAACACTGAAGCTTTCTTT. Translation gives CAIRTANTEAFF.

In this sample, this clonotype turned up a few times. The V gene is TRBV7-8, the J gene TRBJ2-7; no definite D call. Germline V lookup: CDR1 SGHVS, CDR2 FQNEAQ. Trimming stripped 5 bases from V and 3 bases from J, with 11 bases between. The CDR3 is made up of 13 amino acids. In DNA form, the CDR3 reads TGTGCCAGCAGCCCCACCTACAGCTACGAGCAGTACGTC. It specifies CASSPTYSYEQYV.

This clonotype has at least ten counts. The genes are TRBV4-1 and TRBJ1-4, with TRBD1 as a possible D gene (6 bases). Trimming took 1 base from V and 4 from J, leaving 13 bases between them. From germline, CDR1 is MGHRA and CDR2 YSYEKL. The CDR3 is made up of 16 amino acids. CDR3 sequence (DNA): TGCGCCAGCAGCCAAGGAGGGCGACAGGTTAATGAAAAACTGTTTTTT. Protein: CASSQGGRQVNEKLFF.

This clonotype was seen more than once but under ten times. This chain joins TRBV4-1 and TRBJ2-1, with a tentative D call TRBD2 (5 bases). The V end lost 0 bases, the J end lost 0 bases, and 18 bases lay between the germline ends. Germline V gene data show CDR1 as MGHRA and CDR2 as YSYEKL. The CDR3 loop spans 19 amino acids. The CDR3 nucleotides read TGCGCCAGCAGCCAAGAAAGCGGTCTAGCATCTAGCTCCTACAATGAGCAGTTCTTC. Translated: CASSQESGLASSSYNEQFF.